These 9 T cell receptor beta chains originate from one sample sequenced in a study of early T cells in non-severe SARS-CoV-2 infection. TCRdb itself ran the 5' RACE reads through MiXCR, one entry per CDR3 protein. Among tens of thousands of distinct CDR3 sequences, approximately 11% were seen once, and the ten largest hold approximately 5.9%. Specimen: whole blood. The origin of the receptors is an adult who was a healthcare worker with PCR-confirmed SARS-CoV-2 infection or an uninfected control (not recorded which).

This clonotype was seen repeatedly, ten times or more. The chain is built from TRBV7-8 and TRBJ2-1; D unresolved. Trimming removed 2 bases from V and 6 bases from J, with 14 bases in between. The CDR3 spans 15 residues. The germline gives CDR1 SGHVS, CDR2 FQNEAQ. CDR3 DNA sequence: TGTGCCAGCAGCTTAAGGATAAATCCGACCAATGAGCAGTTCTTC. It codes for CASSLRINPTNEQFF.

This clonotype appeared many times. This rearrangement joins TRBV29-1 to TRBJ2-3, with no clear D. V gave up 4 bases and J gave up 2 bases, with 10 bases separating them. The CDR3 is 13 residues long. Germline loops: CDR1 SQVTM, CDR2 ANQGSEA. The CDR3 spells CSVAGGTTDTQYF. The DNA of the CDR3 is TGCAGCGTTGCGGGCGGTACCACAGATACGCAGTATTTT.

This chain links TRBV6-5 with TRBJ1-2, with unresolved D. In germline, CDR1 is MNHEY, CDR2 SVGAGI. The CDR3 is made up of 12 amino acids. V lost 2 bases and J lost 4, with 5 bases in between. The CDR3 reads CASSYNSYGYTF. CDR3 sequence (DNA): TGTGCCAGCAGTTACAACAGCTATGGCTACACCTTC.

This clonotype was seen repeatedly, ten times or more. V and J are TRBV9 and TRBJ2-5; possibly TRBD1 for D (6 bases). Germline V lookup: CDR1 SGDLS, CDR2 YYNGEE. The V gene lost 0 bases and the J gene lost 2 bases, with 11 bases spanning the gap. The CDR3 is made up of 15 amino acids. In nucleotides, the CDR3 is TGTGCCAGCAGCGTAGGCGGACAGCGTCAAGAGACCCAGTACTTC. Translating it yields CASSVGGQRQETQYF. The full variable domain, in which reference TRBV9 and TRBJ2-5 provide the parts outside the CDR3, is DSGVTQTPKHLITATGQRVTLRCSPRSGDLSVYWYQQSLDQGLQFLIQYYNGEERAKGNILERFSAQQFPDLHSELNLSSLELGDSALYFCASSVGGQRQETQYFGPGTRLLVL.

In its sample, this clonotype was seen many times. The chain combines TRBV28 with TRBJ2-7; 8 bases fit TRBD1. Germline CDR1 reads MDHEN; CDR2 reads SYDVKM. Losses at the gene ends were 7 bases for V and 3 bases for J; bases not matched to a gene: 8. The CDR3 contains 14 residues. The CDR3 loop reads CASTYGTGRYEQYF. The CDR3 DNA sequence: TGTGCCAGCACCTATGGGACAGGCCGCTACGAGCAGTACTTC.

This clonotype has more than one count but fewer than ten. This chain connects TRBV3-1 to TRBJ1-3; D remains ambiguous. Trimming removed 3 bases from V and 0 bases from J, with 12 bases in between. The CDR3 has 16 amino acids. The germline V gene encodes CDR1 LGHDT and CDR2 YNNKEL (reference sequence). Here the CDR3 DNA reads TGTGCCAGCAGCCATCTTTATGGCCTCTCTGGAAACACCATATATTTT. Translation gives CASSHLYGLSGNTIYF. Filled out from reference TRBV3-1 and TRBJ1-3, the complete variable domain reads DTAVSQTPKYLVTQMGNDKSIKCEQNLGHDTMYWYKQDSKKFLKIMFSYNNKELIINETVPNRFSPKSPDKAHLNLHINSLELGDSAVYFCASSHLYGLSGNTIYFGEGSWLTVV.

Here the CDR3 DNA reads TGTGCCAGCAGCTTAGCTCGAGACATTACAGATACGCAGTATTTT. Its translation: CASSLARDITDTQYF. V usage is TRBV7-9 and J usage is TRBJ2-3; D is unresolved. Germline V gene sequence: CDR1 SEHNR, CDR2 FQNEAQ (reference sequence). There are 15 residues in the CDR3. The germline V and J ends were trimmed by 0 bases and 3 bases, with 10 bases remaining between them. Using reference TRBV7-9 and TRBJ2-3 for the parts outside the CDR3, the full variable domain is DTGVSQNPRHKITKRGQNVTFRCDPISEHNRLYWYRQTLGQGPEFLTYFQNEAQLEKSRLLSDRFSAERPKGSFSTLEIQRTEQGDSAMYLCASSLARDITDTQYFGPGTRLTVL.

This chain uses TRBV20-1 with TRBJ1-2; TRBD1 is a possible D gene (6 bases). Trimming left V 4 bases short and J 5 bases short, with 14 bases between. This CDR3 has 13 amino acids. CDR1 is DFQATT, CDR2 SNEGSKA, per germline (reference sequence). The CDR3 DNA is TGCAGTGCTACTGACAGGAACTGGTATGGCTACACCTTC. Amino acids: CSATDRNWYGYTF.

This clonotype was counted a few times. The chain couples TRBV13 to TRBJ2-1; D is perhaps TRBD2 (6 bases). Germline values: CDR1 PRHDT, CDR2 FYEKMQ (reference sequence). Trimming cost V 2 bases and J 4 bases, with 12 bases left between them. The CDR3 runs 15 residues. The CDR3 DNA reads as TGTGCCAGCAGCTTAAATGGAGGGGATTACAATGAGCAGTTCTTC. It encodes CASSLNGGDYNEQFF. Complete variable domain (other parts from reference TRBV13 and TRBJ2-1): AAGVIQSPRHLIKEKRETATLKCYPIPRHDTVYWYQQGPGQDPQFLISFYEKMQSDKGSIPDRFSAQQFSDYHSELNMSSLELGDSALYFCASSLNGGDYNEQFFGPGTRLTVL.